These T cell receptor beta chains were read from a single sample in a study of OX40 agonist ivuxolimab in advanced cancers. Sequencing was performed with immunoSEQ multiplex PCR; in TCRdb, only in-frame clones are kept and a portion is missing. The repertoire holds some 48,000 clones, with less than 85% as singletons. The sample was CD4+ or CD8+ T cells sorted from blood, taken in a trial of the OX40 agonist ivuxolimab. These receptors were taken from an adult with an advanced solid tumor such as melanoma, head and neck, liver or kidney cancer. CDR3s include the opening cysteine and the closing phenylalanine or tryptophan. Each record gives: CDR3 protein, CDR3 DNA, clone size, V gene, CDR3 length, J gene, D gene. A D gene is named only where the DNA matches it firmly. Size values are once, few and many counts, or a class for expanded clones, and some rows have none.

CASSEGSGRSETQYF TGTGCCAGCAGTGAGGGCAGCGGGCGGAGCGAGACCCAGTACTTC - TRBV2 15 TRBJ2-5 -
CSVVEGRETQYF TGCAGCGTTGTCGAGGGAAGGGAGACCCAGTACTTC - TRBV29-1 12 TRBJ2-5 -
CASSYERTGEFF TGTGCCAGCAGTTACGAACGGACTGGGGAGTTCTTC few TRBV6-5 12 TRBJ2-1 -
CAISRTVLNTEAFF TGTGCCATTTCTAGGACAGTTCTGAACACTGAAGCTTTCTTT - TRBV10-3 14 TRBJ1-1 -
CASSLTTGSNSPLHF TGTGCCAGCAGCCTTACGACAGGGTCGAATTCACCCCTCCACTTT medium-sized TRBV7-8 15 TRBJ1-6 TRBD1
CAWSRDSGANVLTF TGTGCCTGGAGTAGGGACTCTGGGGCCAACGTCCTGACTTTC - TRBV30 14 TRBJ2-6 -
CASSGTGGGYGYTF TGTGCCAGCAGTGGCACAGGGGGAGGTTATGGCTACACCTTC - TRBV2 14 TRBJ1-2 TRBD1
CASSQPQETQYF TGTGCCAGCAGCCAACCTCAAGAGACCCAGTACTTC - TRBV7-6 12 TRBJ2-5 -
CASSQVSGTLADYGYTF TGTGCCAGCAGCCAAGTCTCCGGGACACTAGCGGACTATGGCTACACCTTC - TRBV5-4 17 TRBJ1-2 -
CASKGQGRLSVPLHF TGTGCCAGCAAGGGACAGGGGAGATTAAGTGTACCCCTCCACTTT - TRBV7-2 15 TRBJ1-6 TRBD1
CAGSQLQGGSEAFF TGTGCCGGCTCTCAGCTCCAAGGAGGGAGTGAAGCTTTCTTT - TRBV6-1 14 TRBJ1-1 -
CASSASDRDHQPQHF TGTGCCAGTAGTGCTAGTGACAGGGACCATCAGCCCCAGCATTTT - TRBV19 15 TRBJ1-5 TRBD1
CASSLAGRMITEELFF TGCGCCAGCAGCTTGGCTGGGCGGATGATCACCGAGGAGCTGTTTTTT - TRBV5-1 16 TRBJ2-2 -
CASTPRRNTEAFF TGTGCCAGCACGCCTAGGAGGAACACTGAAGCTTTCTTT - TRBV7-9 13 TRBJ1-1 -
CASSLNPGTGDVQYF TGCGCCAGCAGCCTTAATCCCGGGACAGGGGATGTGCAGTATTTT - TRBV4-3 15 TRBJ2-3 TRBD1
CASSELQGAGSPLHF TGCGCCAGCAGTGAGTTACAGGGAGCAGGCTCACCCCTCCACTTT - TRBV5-1 15 TRBJ1-6 -
CASSSPGQGNTGELFF TGTGCCAGCAGCTCTCCGGGACAAGGGAACACCGGGGAGCTGTTTTTT - TRBV28 16 TRBJ2-2 -
CASSWDRGTGEAFF TGTGCCAGCAGTTGGGACAGGGGAACGGGTGAAGCTTTCTTT - TRBV2 14 TRBJ1-1 TRBD1
CASSQGQEEPQHF TGTGCCAGCAGCCAGGGACAGGAGGAGCCCCAGCATTTT few TRBV7-9 13 TRBJ1-5 TRBD1
CASSGTGDYGYTF TGTGCCAGCAGCGGGACCGGGGACTATGGCTACACCTTC - TRBV4-2 13 TRBJ1-2 -
CAWSVRGVLFEKLFF TGTGCCTGGAGTGTACGGGGGGTCCTATTTGAAAAACTGTTTTTT - TRBV30 15 TRBJ1-4 -
CASYAGGAGQANYGYTF TGTGCCAGTTACGCCGGGGGAGCGGGCCAAGCTAACTATGGCTACACCTTC - TRBV19 17 TRBJ1-2 -
CASSIRTSSYEQYF TGTGCCAGTAGTATAAGGACGAGCTCCTACGAGCAGTACTTC few TRBV19 14 TRBJ2-7 -
CASGLGGRGNQPQHF TGTGCCAGCGGGTTGGGGGGTAGGGGCAATCAGCCCCAGCATTTT - TRBV2 15 TRBJ1-5 -
CASSLGRGVKARTQYF TGTGCCAGCAGCTTAGGAAGGGGGGTGAAGGCCCGTACGCAGTATTTT few TRBV7-9 16 TRBJ2-3 -
CASEQLTGPQHF TGTGCCAGCGAACAGCTTACGGGGCCCCAGCATTTT - TRBV28 12 TRBJ1-5 -
CASSDSLHTNLSPQLYEQYF TGTGCCAGCAGTGATTCACTTCACACCAACTTGTCTCCCCAACTCTACGAGCAGTACTTC - TRBV6-1 20 TRBJ2-7 -